The rows below give T cell receptor beta chains drawn from one sample of a study of blood T cell repertoires in COVID-19. Profiling relied on immunoSEQ multiplex PCR, and the TCRdb table lists in-frame clones only, not all of them. The data show roughly 250,000 clones, more than 75% seen once. The sequencing input was peripheral blood. The receptors shown here come from a middle-aged woman who had recovered from COVID-19. The CDR3 runs from the conserved cysteine through the conserved F or W. A D gene is named only where the DNA matches it firmly. Only part of the rows carry a size: once, few, many, or a class if the clone is expanded.

abundance	v_gene	d_gene	j_gene	CDR3nt	CDR3aa
-	TRBV14	TRBD2	TRBJ2-1	TGTGCCAGCAGCCAAGGCGGGGACTACTACAATGAGCAGTTCTTC	CASSQGGDYYNEQFF
-	TRBV7-2	-	TRBJ2-1	TGTGCCAGCAGCTTAAGGGACTTTCAGTTCTTC	CASSLRDFQFF
-	TRBV4-3	TRBD1	TRBJ2-1	TGCGCCAGCAGCCCCCGGGACAGGGGGTCTGAGCAGTTCTTC	CASSPRDRGSEQFF
-	TRBV30	-	TRBJ1-6	TGTGCCTGGAGCCCAGGGCAGCCATCACCCCTCCACTTT	CAWSPGQPSPLHF
-	TRBV7-9	TRBD1	TRBJ1-1	TGTGCCAGCAGCTCCCCGGACAGGGCGAACACTGAAGCTTTCTTT	CASSSPDRANTEAFF
-	TRBV5-1	-	TRBJ1-4	TGCGCCAGCAGCTTAGGGGGGGATAATGAAAAACTGTTTTTT	CASSLGGDNEKLFF
-	TRBV16	-	TRBJ1-2	TGTGCCAGCAGCCAAATCAGGGGCTCCTATGGCTACACCTTC	CASSQIRGSYGYTF
-	TRBV6-6	-	TRBJ1-2	TGTGCCAGCAGTTCGGGGGGAACCGCCTATGGCTACACCTTC	CASSSGGTAYGYTF
-	TRBV2	TRBD1	TRBJ1-5	TGTGCCAGCCGGACAGGGGGCGGCAATCAGCCCCAGCATTTT	CASRTGGGNQPQHF
once	TRBV24-1	-	TRBJ1-6	TGTGCCACCAGTGATTTTGGGGGGGGACCAAAGCGCTCCTATAATTCACCCCTCCACTTT	CATSDFGGGPKRSYNSPLHF
-	TRBV3-1/TRBV3-2	-	TRBJ1-1	TGTGCCAGCAGCCCCCGAGCTAACACTGAAGCTTTCTTT	CASSPRANTEAFF
-	TRBV11-1	-	TRBJ2-7	TGTGCCAGCAGCTTAGGGGCAGGGGCCCCCTACGAGCAGTACTTC	CASSLGAGAPYEQYF
-	TRBV23-1	-	TRBJ2-1	TGCGCCAGCAGCCCGTGGGGGCGATACAATGAGCAGTTCTTC	CASSPWGRYNEQFF
-	TRBV25-1	-	TRBJ1-6	TGTGCCAGCATTGGGGCCCCTAATTCACCCCTCCACTTT	CASIGAPNSPLHF
-	TRBV3-1/TRBV3-2	TRBD2	TRBJ2-1	TGTGCCAGCAGACCCGGGGAGGGGGAGCAGTTCTTC	CASRPGEGEQFF
few	TRBV30	TRBD2	TRBJ2-1	TGTGCCTGGAGTTGGGCTAGCGGGCTTTACAATGAGCAGTTCTTC	CAWSWASGLYNEQFF
-	TRBV7-2	-	TRBJ1-5	TGTGCCAGCAGCTTATTGCCCCCCGGGGGCAATCAGCCCCAGCATTTT	CASSLLPPGGNQPQHF
-	TRBV15	TRBD2	TRBJ2-1	TGTGCCACCAGCAGAGCGCCCGGGACTAGCGGCCACAATGAGCAGTTCTTC	CATSRAPGTSGHNEQFF
-	TRBV5-1	TRBD2	TRBJ2-2	TGCGCCAGCAGCTTGGTGGTCGGACTAGCGGGAGCTACGGTTCCCACCGGGGAGCTGTTTTTT	CASSLVVGLAGATVPTGELFF
-	TRBV6-5	TRBD1	TRBJ1-6	TGTGCCAGCAGTCCAACCGGGACAGGGTTTTCACCCCTCCACTTT	CASSPTGTGFSPLHF
-	TRBV12-3/TRBV12-4	-	TRBJ1-5	TGTGCCAGCAGTGTCTGGGGGGAGCCCCAGCATTTT	CASSVWGEPQHF
-	TRBV28	-	TRBJ2-6	TGTGCCAGCAGTTTTCTGGGGCAGTTAGGGGGGGCCAACGTCCTGACTTTC	CASSFLGQLGGANVLTF
-	TRBV18	-	TRBJ2-2	TGTGCCAGCTCACCATGGTTCCGGAGGGCCGTAACGAACACCGGGGAGCTGTTTTTT	CASSPWFRRAVTNTGELFF
-	TRBV9	-	TRBJ2-2	TGTGCCAGCAGCGTAGGGGGACACCCTTTGACCGGGGAGCTGTTTTTT	CASSVGGHPLTGELFF
-	TRBV5-6	-	TRBJ1-2	TGTGCCAGCAGCTTGGGAGGACAGCTAGGTTATGGCTACACCTTC	CASSLGGQLGYGYTF
-	TRBV6-5	TRBD1	TRBJ1-1	TGTGCCAGCAACCTCAGGGGGCGGCACACTGAAGCTTTCTTT	CASNLRGRHTEAFF
-	TRBV7-8	TRBD2	TRBJ2-1	TGTGCCAGCAGCTTTAGCCCCCTAGCGGGAGTACAGGGGGGTGAGCAGTTCTTC	CASSFSPLAGVQGGEQFF
-	TRBV7-3	TRBD2	TRBJ2-7	TGTGCCAGCAGCTTAGAGGGACTAGCGGGAGTCGAGCAGTACTTC	CASSLEGLAGVEQYF
-	TRBV7-8	-	TRBJ1-5	TGTGCCAGCAGCTTAGGTCCAGGGGAGAATCAGCCCCAGCATTTT	CASSLGPGENQPQHF
once	TRBV7-8	TRBD1	TRBJ2-7	TGTGCCAGCAGCCGCAGGGACAGGAGTTTATACGAGCAGTACTTC	CASSRRDRSLYEQYF
-	TRBV4-3	TRBD2	TRBJ2-1	TGCGCCAGCAGCCAAGGGACTAGCGTCGCCAATGAGCAGTTCTTC	CASSQGTSVANEQFF
-	TRBV4-1	TRBD2	TRBJ2-4	TGCGCCAGCAGCCAACTAGCGGGGGGGGCCAAAAACATTCAGTACTTC	CASSQLAGGAKNIQYF
-	TRBV7-2	TRBD2	TRBJ2-7	TGTGCCAGCAGCTTAGCGGGGACTAGTCGGGCGTCTCCGTACTTC	CASSLAGTSRASPYF
-	TRBV2	TRBD1	TRBJ1-3	TGTGCCAGCAGTTCGGGACAGGGAAACACCATATATTTT	CASSSGQGNTIYF
-	TRBV4-3	TRBD1	TRBJ1-4	TGCGCCAGCAGCCAAGACCCCAAGACAGGGGGCGGTGAAAAACTGTTTTTT	CASSQDPKTGGGEKLFF
-	TRBV18	-	TRBJ1-2	TGTGCCAGCTCACGCAACAGGGAGGGTGGCTACACCTTC	CASSRNREGGYTF
-	TRBV9	TRBD2	TRBJ2-3	TGTGCCAGCAGCCCGGGACTAGCCCGACGCACAGATACGCAGTATTTT	CASSPGLARRTDTQYF
-	TRBV5-1	-	TRBJ2-7	TGCGCCAGCAGCTTCGGTGAGCAGTACTTC	CASSFGEQYF
few	TRBV2	TRBD1	TRBJ1-5	TGTGCCAGCAGTGAAGAAGGGACAGCAAATCAGCCCCAGCATTTT	CASSEEGTANQPQHF
-	TRBV11-2	-	TRBJ1-3	TGTGCCAGCAGCTTGGGGGCCACCATATATTTT	CASSLGATIYF
once	TRBV14	-	TRBJ2-6	TGTGCCAGCAGCCCAGACGGGTCTGGGGCCAACGTCCTGACTTTC	CASSPDGSGANVLTF
-	TRBV24-1	TRBD2	TRBJ2-5	TGTGCCACCAGTGACCCCGGACTAGCGGGAGAGACCCAGTACTTC	CATSDPGLAGETQYF
-	TRBV2	-	TRBJ2-2	TGTGCCTCTAGTATAAACACCGGGGAGCTGTTTTTT	CASSINTGELFF
-	TRBV7-9	-	TRBJ1-4	TGTGCCAGCAGCTTAGTCGGGGAGTCTAATGAAAAACTGTTTTTT	CASSLVGESNEKLFF
-	TRBV27	-	TRBJ2-2	TGTGCCAGCAGTCCCCTAACCCGGGGCACCGGGGAGCTGTTTTTT	CASSPLTRGTGELFF
-	TRBV7-7	-	TRBJ2-2	TGTGCTAGCAGCTTAGGGGGGGCCGGGGAGCTGTTTTTT	CASSLGGAGELFF
-	TRBV5-6	TRBD2	TRBJ2-2	TGTGCCAGCAGCGGGCGCGGGGGTTGGGGCACCGGGGAGCTGTTTTTT	CASSGRGGWGTGELFF
-	TRBV11-2	-	TRBJ2-7	TGTGCCAGCAGGACACGTGGGCACCCCTACGAGCAGTACTTC	CASRTRGHPYEQYF
-	TRBV7-9	TRBD2	TRBJ2-3	TGTGCCAGCAGCTTGTGGGGGACTAGCAACACAGATACGCAGTATTTT	CASSLWGTSNTDTQYF
-	TRBV29-1	-	TRBJ1-4	TGCAGCGTTGGAGGGTCAAATGAAAAACTGTTTTTT	CSVGGSNEKLFF
-	TRBV5-5	-	TRBJ1-2	TGTGCCAGCAGCGGAACCCGAGGTGGCTACACCTTC	CASSGTRGGYTF
-	TRBV3-1/TRBV3-2	TRBD1	TRBJ1-5	TGTGCCAGCAGCCAAGCCGGGACAGGGGGGAATCAGCCCCAGCATTTT	CASSQAGTGGNQPQHF
once	TRBV5-1	TRBD1	TRBJ1-2	TGCGCCAGCAGCTTGGGGGACAGGGTTCCCTATGGCTACACCTTC	CASSLGDRVPYGYTF
many	TRBV7-3	TRBD1	TRBJ2-1	TGTGCCAGCAGCTTGGTGACAGGGGTAGGGAATGAGCAGTTCTTC	CASSLVTGVGNEQFF
-	TRBV30	-	TRBJ1-1	TGTGCCTGGAGTGCCATGCGGGACACTGAAGCTTTCTTT	CAWSAMRDTEAFF
-	TRBV15	TRBD2	TRBJ2-1	TGTGCCACCAGCAGAGACGGGACTAGCGGGCCCTACAATGAGCAGTTCTTC	CATSRDGTSGPYNEQFF
few	TRBV24-1	-	TRBJ1-5	TGTGCCACCGGGGGGGGCGATCAGCCCCAGCATTTT	CATGGGDQPQHF
-	TRBV6-5	-	TRBJ1-5	TGTGCCAGCAGCCGAACTTGGCGGGAGCCCCAGCATTTT	CASSRTWREPQHF
-	TRBV30	-	TRBJ1-6	TGTGCCTGGAGTCTAGCGGGCGGGACGGTCCTCCACTTT	CAWSLAGGTVLHF